Each of the 21 T cell receptor beta chains below was sequenced from the same sample in a study of cytomegalovirus exposure and HLA in healthy donors (TCRdb year 2017). The library was made by the immunoSEQ multiplex PCR assay. This is the immuneACCESS table as TCRdb keeps it, with only in-frame sequences that have V and J called. A part of the clones is gone; compared with another copy, unresolved V genes explain less than half, and the rest is unexplained. The sample table records hundreds of thousands of clones; 88% of these occur just once. The ten largest clones take up around 0.92% of the sample. The sequenced material came from PBMCs. These receptors all come from a woman younger than 35 in good health and CMV-seronegative.

CDR3 in amino acids: CASSERGRETQYF. For the CDR3, the DNA is TGTGCCAGCAGTGAGCGCGGGCGGGAGACGCAGTATTTT. The chain recombines TRBV6-1 with TRBJ2-3; 7 positions agree with TRBD2. This CDR3 has 13 amino acids. Germline-derived CDR1 and CDR2 are MNHNS and SASEGT. The trim removed 3 bases at V and 9 bases at J, leaving 6 bases unmatched.

The V gene is TRBV6-1, the J gene TRBJ2-7; 8 bases map to TRBD2. Germline V gene sequence: CDR1 MNHNS, CDR2 SASEGT. The CDR3 is 14 residues long. With V trimmed by 7 bases and J by 4 bases, 9 bases remained unmatched. The CDR3 DNA follows: TGTGCCAGCACCCTATGGACTAGCCCATACGAGCAGTACTTC. It translates to CASTLWTSPYEQYF.

The V gene is TRBV6-5, the J gene TRBJ2-5; D uncertain. Germline loops: CDR1 MNHEY, CDR2 SVGAGI. V was pared by 7 bases and J by 0 bases, with 9 bases between. CDR3 length: 13 residues. In nucleotides, the CDR3 is TGTGCCAGCACCACGGGTAACCAAGAGACCCAGTACTTC. Amino acid sequence: CASTTGNQETQYF.

V gene TRBV11-3 combines with J gene TRBJ2-7, with D hard to call. Per germline, CDR1 SGHNT and CDR2 YENEEA. The CDR3 contains 15 residues. Between the trimmed V and J ends, which lost 5 bases and 2 bases, there was a span of 16 bases. The CDR3 here is CASSVGDTATYEQYF. The CDR3 coding sequence is TGTGCCAGCAGCGTCGGTGACACGGCTACCTACGAGCAGTACTTC.

The chain links TRBV5-1 to TRBJ2-3; TRBD2 aligns across 9 bases. Trimming at V came to 0 bases and at J to 0 bases, leaving 14 bases not matched to a gene. This CDR3 region has 20 residues. Per germline, CDR1 SGHRS and CDR2 YFSETQ. DNA for the CDR3: TGCGCCAGCAGCTTGGGAGGGGGACTTAGCGGGAGTACGAGCACAGATACGCAGTATTTT. Protein product: CASSLGGGLSGSTSTDTQYF. The full variable domain, rest sourced from reference TRBV5-1 and TRBJ2-3, is KAGVTQTPRYLIKTRGQQVTLSCSPISGHRSVSWYQQTPGQGLQFLFEYFSETQRNKGNFPGRFSGRQFSNSRSEMNVSTLELGDSALYLCASSLGGGLSGSTSTDTQYFGPGTRLTVL.

This clone was counted a few times. This chain joins TRBV6-1 and TRBJ2-7, with D possibly matching TRBD1 (6 bases). The CDR3 totals 13 residues. Deletions cut 7 bases from V and 2 bases from J, with 12 bases between. CDR1 is MNHNS and CDR2 is SASEGT in the germline V gene. The CDR3 sequence is CASNKQGTYEQYF. CDR3 sequence (DNA): TGTGCCAGCAATAAACAGGGTACCTACGAGCAGTACTTC.

The CDR3 reads CATVGFRGRFYGYTF. CDR3 coding DNA: TGTGCCACCGTAGGTTTCAGGGGAAGATTCTATGGCTACACCTTC. The V and J genes are TRBV6-5 and TRBJ1-2; D is perhaps TRBD1 (6 bases). Trimming removed 10 bases at V and 4 bases at J, with 22 bases between. Germline-derived CDR1 and CDR2 are MNHEY and SVGAGI. This CDR3 contains 15 residues.

This clone appeared a single time. The chain combines TRBV28 with TRBJ2-5, with a tentative D call TRBD2 (7 bases). CDR1 is MDHEN, CDR2 SYDVKM, per germline. The CDR3 is 14 residues long. V was clipped by 7 bases and J by 4 bases, with 16 bases between them. Here the CDR3 DNA reads TGTGCCAGCATTCAAGAGGGGGGGGGAGAGACCCAGTACTTC. The encoded protein is CASIQEGGGETQYF.

The V and J genes are TRBV25-1 and TRBJ1-5; D not resolved. Trimming removed 6 bases at V and 0 bases at J, with 9 bases between. CDR1 is MGHDK and CDR2 is SYGVNS in the germline V gene. This CDR3 spans 14 amino acids. The DNA for the CDR3 is TGTGCCAGCAGCCGAGATTCTAGCAATCAGCCCCAGCATTTT. It encodes CASSRDSSNQPQHF.

V usage is TRBV30 and J usage is TRBJ1-1; D is perhaps TRBD1 (5 bases). Germline V lookup: CDR1 GTSNPN, CDR2 SVGIG (reference sequence). The CDR3 is 13 residues long. Trimming stripped 4 bases from V and 11 bases from J, with 20 bases between. The CDR3 loop reads CAWNRGGVDWAFF. The CDR3 coding sequence is TGTGCCTGGAACCGGGGAGGGGTGGATTGGGCTTTCTTT. The entire variable domain, with the rest obtained from reference TRBV30 and TRBJ1-1, is as follows: SQTIHQWPATLVQPVGSPLSLECTVEGTSNPNLYWYRQAAGRGLQLLFYSVGIGQISSEVPQNLSASRPQDRQFILSSKKLLLSDSGFYLCAWNRGGVDWAFFGQGTRLTVV.

This clone was observed a single time. This sequence joins TRBV7-3 and TRBJ1-1; the D gene is possibly TRBD1 (6 bases). Germline V gives CDR1 SGHTA, CDR2 FQGTGA. Trimming stripped 5 bases from V and 4 bases from J, with 17 bases between. The CDR3 length is 15 residues. The CDR3 loop is CASSLRGGTGTEAFF. In DNA form, the CDR3 reads TGTGCCAGCAGCCTAAGGGGGGGGACGGGCACTGAAGCTTTCTTT.

V is TRBV2 and J is TRBJ2-7; D is unresolved. The CDR3 covers 10 residues. Trimming stripped 10 bases from V and 4 bases from J, with 8 bases between. Germline-derived CDR1 and CDR2 are SNHLY and FYNNEI. CDR3 nucleotides: TGTGCCACCCTAGGATACGAGCAGTACTTC. Protein product: CATLGYEQYF.

The rearrangement uses TRBV9 and TRBJ2-7; 10 positions agree with TRBD1. Trimming cost V 4 bases and J 0 bases; bases outside gene matches: 4. The CDR3 runs to 15 residues. Per the germline V gene, CDR1 is SGDLS and CDR2 is YYNGEE. CDR3 sequence (DNA): TGTGCCAGCAGCCAGGGACAGGGGCTCTCCTACGAGCAGTACTTC. Residues: CASSQGQGLSYEQYF.

The gene calls are TRBV27 and TRBJ1-1; D call uncertain. Germline V gene sequence: CDR1 MNHEY, CDR2 SMNVEV (reference sequence). Trimming removed 4 bases at V and 1 base at J, with 13 bases between. The CDR3 consists of 15 residues. The CDR3 DNA reads as TGTGCCAGCAGTTCCCTATATCACGCGAACACTGAAGCTTTCTTT. Protein sequence: CASSSLYHANTEAFF.

This rearrangement joins TRBV28 to TRBJ2-1; 9 nucleotides agree with TRBD1. Germline CDR1 reads MDHEN; CDR2 reads SYDVKM. Losses at the gene ends were 4 bases for V and 7 bases for J; bases not matched to a gene: 11. This CDR3 has 16 amino acids. CDR3 nucleotides: TGTGCCAGCAGTTCCGTACCGGGACAGGGTGTTAATGAGCAGTTCTTC. It translates to CASSSVPGQGVNEQFF. Full variable domain (missing parts from reference TRBV28 and TRBJ2-1): DVKVTQSSRYLVKRTGEKVFLECVQDMDHENMFWYRQDPGLGLRLIYFSYDVKMKEKGDIPEGYSVSREKKERFSLILESASTNQTSMYLCASSSVPGQGVNEQFFGPGTRLTVL.

The V gene is TRBV19, the J gene TRBJ1-5, with D possibly matching TRBD1 (5 bases). The germline gives CDR1 LNHDA, CDR2 SQIVND (reference sequence). This CDR3 has 15 amino acids. Trimming removed 3 bases at V and 0 bases at J, with 9 bases between. The CDR3 here is CASSIRVYSNQPQHF. The CDR3 nucleotides are TGTGCCAGTAGTATCAGGGTATATAGCAATCAGCCCCAGCATTTT.

This clone was counted between two and nine times. The chain recombines TRBV7-8 with TRBJ2-1; TRBD2 aligns across 14 bases. Germline V gene sequence: CDR1 SGHVS, CDR2 FQNEAQ. The CDR3 length is 17 residues. V lost 5 bases to trimming and J lost 9 bases; unmatched junction nucleotides: 12. The chain's CDR3 is CASSVETSGGGRGEQFF. The CDR3 nucleotides are TGTGCCAGCAGCGTAGAGACTAGCGGGGGGGGACGGGGTGAGCAGTTCTTC.

The CDR3 loop reads CASSEAGWGPYNEQFF. Here the CDR3 DNA reads TGTGCCAGCAGTGAAGCTGGCTGGGGCCCCTACAATGAGCAGTTCTTC. This sequence joins TRBV6-1 and TRBJ2-1; TRBD1 might be the D (5 bases). Germline CDR1 and CDR2: MNHNS and SASEGT. The V end was cut by 0 bases, the J end by 2 bases, with 11 bases between. This CDR3 is 16 amino acids long.

This clone occurred once. The rearrangement joins TRBV2 to TRBJ2-1; 8 nucleotides agree with TRBD2. V shed 4 bases and J 6 bases; nucleotides not matched to a gene: 17. Germline V gene sequence: CDR1 SNHLY, CDR2 FYNNEI. The CDR3 sequence is 18 residues long. CDR3 coding DNA: TGTGCCAGCAGTGTCCGGGAGGGCCGTGCCATGATCCCCAATGAGCAGTTCTTC. Its protein product is CASSVREGRAMIPNEQFF.

About this clone itself: This specimen includes other DNA sequences encoding the same CDR3. The rearrangement links TRBV7-9 to TRBJ1-5; D not certain. Looked up from germline, CDR1 is SEHNR and CDR2 is FQNEAQ (reference sequence). The CDR3 contains 12 residues. V was shortened by 3 bases and J by 7 bases, with 7 bases between the two germline ends. The CDR3 here is CASSFPGQPQHF. CDR3 sequence (DNA): TGTGCCAGCAGCTTTCCGGGACAGCCCCAGCATTTT.

This clone was picked up a small number of times. The chain has TRBV19 and TRBJ2-2; TRBD1 matches at 8 bases. V lost 6 bases and J lost 4; bases outside the gene matches: 7. Germline V gene data show CDR1 as LNHDA and CDR2 as SQIVND (reference sequence). This CDR3 comprises 15 residues. The CDR3 sequence is CASRASGQVTGELFF. In nucleotides, the CDR3 is TGTGCCAGTAGGGCCTCGGGACAGGTCACCGGGGAGCTGTTTTTT.